This is a list of T cell receptor beta chains from one sample in a study of identical twins. One entry per CDR3 protein results from TCRdb running MiXCR on the 5' RACE reads. The repertoire consists of roughly 770,000 distinct CDR3 sequences, with around a sixth occurring once and the leading ten covering roughly 14%. This sample also appeared in a second study, on T cells expressing NK-cell markers.

The sequencing input was PBMCs. These receptors were collected from a young woman in good health. The CDR3 runs from the conserved cysteine through the conserved F or W. A D gene is named only where the DNA matches it firmly. A row's size may be missing; if present it is once, few, many or a size class.

CASSEPSGRPNTGELFF TGTGCCAGCAGCGAGCCTAGCGGGAGACCGAACACCGGGGAGCTGTTTTTT . 17 TRBD2 TRBJ2-2 TRBV9
CASSLGEEYNEKLFF TGTGCCAGCAGTTTAGGAGAGGAATATAATGAAAAACTGTTTTTT . 15 . TRBJ1-4 TRBV12-3/TRBV12-4
CATSDPREDSTDTQYF TGTGCCACCAGTGATCCCAGAGAGGATAGCACAGATACGCAGTATTTT . 16 . TRBJ2-3 TRBV24-1
CASSHRGGEAFF TGTGCCAGCAGCCACAGGGGCGGTGAAGCTTTCTTT . 12 TRBD1 TRBJ1-1 TRBV7-6
CASDLGGSGANVLTF TGCGCCAGCGACCTTGGGGGGTCGGGGGCCAACGTCCTGACTTTC . 15 . TRBJ2-6 TRBV5-1
CASSQVGGSGKETQYF TGTGCCAGCAGCCAAGTTGGGGGTAGCGGAAAAGAGACCCAGTACTTC . 16 . TRBJ2-5 TRBV3-1
CSATRGPVNTEAFF TGCAGTGCTACCCGTGGCCCAGTGAACACTGAAGCTTTCTTT few 14 . TRBJ1-1 TRBV20-1
CSASDRINEQYF TGCAGTGCTAGTGATAGGATCAACGAGCAGTACTTC few 12 . TRBJ2-7 TRBV20-1
CASSYRGSSGTHHNEQFF TGTGCCAGCAGTTACCGGGGGTCTAGCGGGACGCACCACAATGAGCAGTTCTTC many 18 TRBD2 TRBJ2-1 TRBV6-5
CASSLPGSGNTIYF TGTGCCAGCAGCTTACCAGGCTCTGGAAACACCATATATTTT many 14 . TRBJ1-3 TRBV7-2
CSAPQGSGKSYNEQFF TGCAGTGCCCCGCAAGGGTCAGGGAAGTCCTACAATGAGCAGTTCTTC few 16 . TRBJ2-1 TRBV20-1
CASSLGRGASYEQYF TGCGCCAGCAGCTTGGGTCGAGGCGCCTCCTACGAGCAGTACTTC . 15 . TRBJ2-7 TRBV5-1
CASNSPLHF TGTGCCAGCAATTCACCCCTCCACTTT . 9 . TRBJ1-6 TRBV9
CASSLAEQGAKYGYTF TGTGCCAGCAGTTTAGCTGAACAGGGGGCGAAGTATGGCTACACCTTC many 16 TRBD1 TRBJ1-2 TRBV12-3/TRBV12-4
CSALPVGANTEAFF TGCAGTGCTCTCCCTGTGGGGGCGAACACTGAAGCTTTCTTT few 14 . TRBJ1-1 TRBV20-1
CASSTDGEWEKLFF TGCGCCAGCAGCACGGACGGGGAATGGGAAAAACTGTTTTTT many 14 . TRBJ1-4 TRBV5-1
CSAWSGLAGYEQYF TGCAGTGCTTGGAGTGGGCTAGCGGGCTACGAGCAGTACTTC . 14 TRBD2 TRBJ2-7 TRBV20-1
CAISGVEGRKPYEQYF TGTGCCATCAGTGGGGTTGAGGGGCGGAAACCCTACGAGCAGTACTTC few 16 . TRBJ2-7 TRBV10-3
CASRSGTGGTGELFF TGCGCCAGCAGGTCCGGGACAGGGGGCACCGGGGAGCTGTTTTTT few 15 TRBD1 TRBJ2-2 TRBV5-1
CASKASGGRDTQYF TGTGCCAGCAAGGCTAGCGGGGGCAGAGATACGCAGTATTTT many 14 TRBD2 TRBJ2-3 TRBV6-1
CATSGTNTDTQYF TGTGCCACCAGTGGGACGAACACAGATACGCAGTATTTT . 13 . TRBJ2-3 TRBV24-1
CSGSGSADTQYF TGCAGTGGTAGCGGGAGTGCAGATACGCAGTATTTT . 12 TRBD2 TRBJ2-3 TRBV20-1
CSARDARGTDYTF TGCAGTGCTAGAGATGCCAGGGGAACGGACTACACCTTC . 13 . TRBJ1-2 TRBV20-1
CASSHGENYGYTF TGTGCCAGCAGCCACGGGGAGAACTATGGCTACACCTTC . 13 . TRBJ1-2 TRBV7-9
CASSLVGPYYEQYF TGTGCCAGCAGCTTAGTAGGGCCCTACTACGAGCAGTACTTC . 14 . TRBJ2-7 TRBV11-3
CASSERDYEQYF TGCGCCAGCAGTGAGAGAGACTACGAGCAGTACTTC few 12 . TRBJ2-7 TRBV10-2
CASSWAMKGGTGELFF TGTGCCAGCAGCTGGGCCATGAAGGGAGGCACCGGGGAGCTGTTTTTT . 16 . TRBJ2-2 TRBV5-6
CASSRSTGGDYEQYF TGTGCCAGCTCACGGTCGACAGGGGGAGACTACGAGCAGTACTTC . 15 TRBD1 TRBJ2-7 TRBV18
CASRPWGRTYNEQFF TGCGCCAGCAGGCCCTGGGGGAGGACCTACAATGAGCAGTTCTTC . 15 . TRBJ2-1 TRBV5-1
CASSLVGRARDTQYF TGTGCCAGCAGTTTAGTCGGGAGGGCGCGAGATACGCAGTATTTT . 15 TRBD2 TRBJ2-3 TRBV12-3/TRBV12-4
CASSPDRASDEQFF TGTGCCAGCAGCCCGGACAGGGCCAGCGATGAGCAGTTCTTC few 14 TRBD1 TRBJ2-1 TRBV6-1
CASSYQAGSDTQYF TGTGCCAGCAGTTATCAAGCGGGTTCGGATACGCAGTATTTT many 14 . TRBJ2-3 TRBV6-2/TRBV6-3
CASSVDRGNEKLFF TGTGCCAGCAGCGTGGACAGGGGGAATGAAAAACTGTTTTTT . 14 TRBD1 TRBJ1-4 TRBV7-9
CAISDQNQPQHF TGTGCCATCAGTGACCAGAATCAGCCCCAGCATTTT . 12 . TRBJ1-5 TRBV10-3
CASSQDSVTGQYF TGCGCCAGCAGCCAAGATTCAGTTACTGGGCAGTATTTT . 13 . TRBJ2-3 TRBV4-3
CASSSTGYTGELFF TGCGCCAGCAGCTCCACAGGGTACACCGGGGAGCTGTTTTTT many 14 . TRBJ2-2 TRBV5-1
CASSTLYVGQETQYF TGTGCCAGCTCTACGCTTTATGTGGGACAAGAGACCCAGTACTTC . 15 . TRBJ2-5 TRBV6-1
CAISEDWKQFF TGTGCCATCAGTGAGGACTGGAAGCAGTTCTTC few 11 . TRBJ2-1 TRBV10-3
CSAIPLAGPDTQYF TGCAGTGCTATTCCCCTAGCGGGACCAGATACGCAGTATTTT many 14 TRBD2 TRBJ2-3 TRBV20-1
CASSRPGTSGVTDTQYF TGTGCCAGCAGCCGACCAGGGACTAGCGGGGTAACAGATACGCAGTATTTT . 17 TRBD2 TRBJ2-3 TRBV11-3
CASRITGAPETQYF TGTGCCAGCAGGATTACAGGGGCCCCTGAGACCCAGTACTTC few 14 TRBD1 TRBJ2-5 TRBV12-3/TRBV12-4
CASSPTSGAYEQYF TGTGCCAGCTCACCTACTAGCGGGGCATACGAGCAGTACTTC . 14 TRBD2 TRBJ2-7 TRBV18
CSAIAGGPLGEQYF TGCAGTGCCATAGCGGGGGGGCCTTTGGGGGAGCAGTACTTC . 14 TRBD2 TRBJ2-7 TRBV20-1
CASSRIGPSYEQYF TGTGCCAGCAGTAGGATTGGGCCCTCCTACGAGCAGTACTTC . 14 . TRBJ2-7 TRBV7-9
CSASGGYTDTQYF TGCAGTGCTAGCGGGGGATACACAGATACGCAGTATTTT . 13 . TRBJ2-3 TRBV20-1
CSATLGGSYNEQFF TGCAGTGCTACCTTAGGGGGGTCCTACAATGAGCAGTTCTTC few 14 . TRBJ2-1 TRBV20-1
CASSFPSSGRIIEQFF TGTGCCAGCAGTTTTCCGAGTAGCGGGAGAATAATTGAGCAGTTCTTC . 16 TRBD2 TRBJ2-1 TRBV12-3/TRBV12-4
CASSARQAEKLFF TGTGCCAGCAGTGCCCGACAGGCTGAAAAACTGTTTTTT few 13 . TRBJ1-4 TRBV25-1
CASSSPAMGLAEAFF TGTGCCAGCAGCTCTCCGGCCATGGGTCTGGCTGAAGCTTTCTTT few 15 . TRBJ1-1 TRBV7-9
CATSAKGTSGSTGELFF TGTGCCACCAGTGCGAAGGGGACTAGCGGGAGCACCGGGGAGCTGTTTTTT few 17 TRBD2 TRBJ2-2 TRBV24-1
CASSSRDGAYNEQFF TGTGCCAGCAGTTCCCGGGACGGGGCCTACAATGAGCAGTTCTTC few 15 . TRBJ2-1 TRBV27
CASSQGTIAYEQYF TGCGCCAGCAGCCAAGGAACCATCGCCTACGAGCAGTACTTC few 14 . TRBJ2-7 TRBV4-3
CSARGTGGRDEQYF TGCAGTGCCAGGGGAACAGGGGGCAGGGACGAGCAGTACTTC . 14 TRBD1 TRBJ2-7 TRBV20-1
CASRPTSGGYNEQFF TGTGCCAGCAGGCCTACTAGCGGGGGGTACAATGAGCAGTTCTTC . 15 TRBD2 TRBJ2-1 TRBV12-3/TRBV12-4
CASSLGGDGNTIYF TGCGCCAGCAGCTTGGGGGGTGACGGAAACACCATATATTTT few 14 . TRBJ1-3 TRBV5-1